Sequencing of this TCR beta chain was carried out in a study of CD8+CD57+ T cells in acquired aplastic anemia. Germline V gives CDR1 SEHNR, CDR2 FQNEAQ (reference sequence). The CDR3 spans 12 residues. Trimming removed 2 bases at V and 5 bases at J, with 6 bases between. This clonotype was recorded many times. The TCR beta profiling, which covered VDJ combination and CDR3 sequence, was carried out using genomic DNA as the template. MiXCR, applied by TCRdb to the reads, yields one record per CDR3 protein. Seen here are about 210,000 distinct CDR3 sequences, 30% to 40% observed once, and the top ten hold 1.1%.

Sequenced sample: sorted CD4+, CD8+, or CD8+CD57+ T cells (not recorded which) from PBMCs. The gene calls are TRBV7-9 and TRBJ2-5; D unclear. This TCR was recovered from a human donor in good health, serving as a control. The CDR3 loop is CASSLLSETQYF. CDR3 in DNA: TGTGCCAGCAGCTTACTCTCGGAGACCCAGTACTTC.